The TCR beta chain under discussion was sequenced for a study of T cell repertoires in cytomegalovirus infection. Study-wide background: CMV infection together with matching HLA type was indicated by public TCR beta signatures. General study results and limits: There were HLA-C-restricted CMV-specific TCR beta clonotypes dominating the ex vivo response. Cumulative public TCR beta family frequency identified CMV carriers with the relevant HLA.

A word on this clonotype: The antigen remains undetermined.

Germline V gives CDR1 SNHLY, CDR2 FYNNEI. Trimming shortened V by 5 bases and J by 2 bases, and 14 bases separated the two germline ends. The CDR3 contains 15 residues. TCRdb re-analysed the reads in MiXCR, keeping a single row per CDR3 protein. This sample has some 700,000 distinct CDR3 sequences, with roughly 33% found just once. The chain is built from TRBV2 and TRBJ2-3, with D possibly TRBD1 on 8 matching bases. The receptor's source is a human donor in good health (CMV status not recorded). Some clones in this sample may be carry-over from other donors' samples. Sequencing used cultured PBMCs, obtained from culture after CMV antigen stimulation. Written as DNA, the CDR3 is TGTGCCAGCAGTACCACAGGGGGGGTCACAGATACGCAGTATTTT. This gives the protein CASSTTGGVTDTQYF.